This T cell receptor (beta chain) was found in a study of blood T cells in healthy people across ages. At the level of the study: The capture of about one barcoded beta molecule per two T cells was achieved by template switching.

Notes on this clonotype: Sequence at one end of the junction differs from germline and may be a read error.

Each donor had around 11 milliliters of peripheral blood drawn. This CDR3 is built from 14 residues. In germline, CDR1 is SGHRS, CDR2 YFSETQ. Primed by a sample-barcoded 5' primer and a J-beta primer mix, a second PCR proceeded for about 6 to 11 cycles. From the 5' RACE reads, TCRdb called clonotypes with MiXCR, one entry per CDR3 protein. Of roughly 2 million distinct CDR3 sequences in the sample, roughly 52% were seen once. The TCR originated in a middle-aged woman in good health. The sample taken for sequencing was blood. This sequence joins TRBV5-1 and TRBJ2-5; D is unclear. The CDR3 nucleotides read TGCGCCACCAGCTTGAGCCACCCCCAAGAGACCCAGTACTTC. Its translation: CATSLSHPQETQYF.